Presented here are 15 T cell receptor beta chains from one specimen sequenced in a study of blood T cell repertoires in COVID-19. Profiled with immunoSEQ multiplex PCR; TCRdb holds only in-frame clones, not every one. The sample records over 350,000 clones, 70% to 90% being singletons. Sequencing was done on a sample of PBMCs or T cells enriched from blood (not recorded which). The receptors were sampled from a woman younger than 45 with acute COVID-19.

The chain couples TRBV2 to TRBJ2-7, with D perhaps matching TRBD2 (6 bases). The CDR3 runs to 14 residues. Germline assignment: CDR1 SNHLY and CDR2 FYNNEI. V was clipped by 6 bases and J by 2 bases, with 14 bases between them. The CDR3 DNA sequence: TGTGCCAGCAGGGATCGGCGGGGCCCCTACGAGCAGTACTTC. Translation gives CASRDRRGPYEQYF.

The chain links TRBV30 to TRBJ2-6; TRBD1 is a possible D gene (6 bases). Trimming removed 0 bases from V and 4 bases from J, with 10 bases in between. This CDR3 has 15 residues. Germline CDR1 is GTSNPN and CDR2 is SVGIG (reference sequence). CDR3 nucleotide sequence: TGTGCCTGGAGTGTGGACAGTACGGGGGCCAACGTCCTGACTTTC. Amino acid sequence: CAWSVDSTGANVLTF. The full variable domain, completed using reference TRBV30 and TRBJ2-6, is SQTIHQWPATLVQPVGSPLSLECTVEGTSNPNLYWYRQAAGRGLQLLFYSVGIGQISSEVPQNLSASRPQDRQFILSSKKLLLSDSGFYLCAWSVDSTGANVLTFGAGSRLTVL.

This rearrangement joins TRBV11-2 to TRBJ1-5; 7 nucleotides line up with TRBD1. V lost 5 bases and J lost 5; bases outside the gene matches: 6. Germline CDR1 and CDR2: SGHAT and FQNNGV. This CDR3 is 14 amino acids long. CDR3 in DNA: TGTGCCAGCAGCAATACAGGGGCCCATCAGCCCCAGCATTTT. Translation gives CASSNTGAHQPQHF.

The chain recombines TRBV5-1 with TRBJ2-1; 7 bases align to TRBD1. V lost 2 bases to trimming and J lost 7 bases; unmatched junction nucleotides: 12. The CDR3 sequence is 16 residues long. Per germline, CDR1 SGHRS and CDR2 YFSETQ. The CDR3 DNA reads TGCGCCAGCAGCTTCCACAGGGGTCAAGAGATGAATGAGCAGTTCTTC. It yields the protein CASSFHRGQEMNEQFF.

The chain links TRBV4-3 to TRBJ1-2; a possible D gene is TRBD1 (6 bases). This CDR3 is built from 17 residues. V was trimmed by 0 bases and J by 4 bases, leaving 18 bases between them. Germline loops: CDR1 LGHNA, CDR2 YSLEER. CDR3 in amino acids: CASSQEMEGGSLYGYTF. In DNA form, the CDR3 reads TGCGCCAGCAGCCAAGAAATGGAGGGGGGGAGCCTCTATGGCTACACCTTC.

CDR3 in DNA: TGCGCCAGCAGCGGCGGGGGCGGGGTGGAAGAAAAACTGTTTTTT. The encoded protein is CASSGGGGVEEKLFF. This chain uses TRBV5-1 with TRBJ1-4, with a tentative D call TRBD1 (6 bases). V was trimmed by 4 bases and J by 8 bases, leaving 18 bases between them. Germline CDR1 is SGHRS and CDR2 is YFSETQ. CDR3 length equals 15 residues. Full variable domain (rest looked up from reference TRBV5-1 and TRBJ1-4): KAGVTQTPRYLIKTRGQQVTLSCSPISGHRSVSWYQQTPGQGLQFLFEYFSETQRNKGNFPGRFSGRQFSNSRSEMNVSTLELGDSALYLCASSGGGGVEEKLFFGSGTQLSVL.

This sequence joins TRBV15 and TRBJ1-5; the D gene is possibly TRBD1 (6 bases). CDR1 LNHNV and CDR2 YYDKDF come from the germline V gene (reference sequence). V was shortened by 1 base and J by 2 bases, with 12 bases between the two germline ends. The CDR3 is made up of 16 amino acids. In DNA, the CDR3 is TGTGCCACCAGCAGAGCCATCAGGGGTGGCAATCAGCCCCAGCATTTT. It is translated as CATSRAIRGGNQPQHF.

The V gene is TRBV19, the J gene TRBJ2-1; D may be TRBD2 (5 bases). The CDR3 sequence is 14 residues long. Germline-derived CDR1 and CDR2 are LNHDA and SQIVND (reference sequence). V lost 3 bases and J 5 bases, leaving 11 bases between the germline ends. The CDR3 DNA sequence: TGTGCCAGTAGTATCGGGGAAAAACACAATGAGCAGTTCTTC. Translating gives CASSIGEKHNEQFF.

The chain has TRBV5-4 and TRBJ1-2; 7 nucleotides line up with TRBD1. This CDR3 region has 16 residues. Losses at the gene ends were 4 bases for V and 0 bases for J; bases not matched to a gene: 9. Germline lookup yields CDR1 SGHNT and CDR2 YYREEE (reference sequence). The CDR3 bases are TGTGCCAGCAGCGGGCAGCCGGACAGGCCTAACTATGGCTACACCTTC. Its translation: CASSGQPDRPNYGYTF. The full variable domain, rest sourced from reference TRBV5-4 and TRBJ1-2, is ETGVTQSPTHLIKTRGQQVTLRCSSQSGHNTVSWYQQALGQGPQFIFQYYREEENGRGNFPPRFSGLQFPNYSSELNVNALELDDSALYLCASSGQPDRPNYGYTFGSGTRLTVV.

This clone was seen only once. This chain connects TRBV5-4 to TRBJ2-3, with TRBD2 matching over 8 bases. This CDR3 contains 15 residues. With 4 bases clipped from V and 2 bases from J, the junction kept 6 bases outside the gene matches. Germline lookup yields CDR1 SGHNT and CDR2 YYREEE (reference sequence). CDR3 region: CASSPGLVPTDTQYF. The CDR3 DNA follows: TGTGCCAGCAGCCCGGGACTAGTCCCCACAGATACGCAGTATTTT.

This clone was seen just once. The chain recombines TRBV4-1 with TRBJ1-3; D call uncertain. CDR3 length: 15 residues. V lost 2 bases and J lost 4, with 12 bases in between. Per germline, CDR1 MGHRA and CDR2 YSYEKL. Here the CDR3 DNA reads TGCGCCAGCAGCCAATTAGAGGCGTTAGGAAACACCATATATTTT. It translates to CASSQLEALGNTIYF.

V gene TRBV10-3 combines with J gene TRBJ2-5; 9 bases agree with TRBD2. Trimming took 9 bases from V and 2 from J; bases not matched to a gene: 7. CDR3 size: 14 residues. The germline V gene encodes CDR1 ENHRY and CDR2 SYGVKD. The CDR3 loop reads CAIAVSGGQETQYF. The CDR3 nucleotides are TGTGCCATAGCCGTTAGCGGGGGACAAGAGACCCAGTACTTC.

The CDR3, as DNA: TGTGCTAATGGGGTGAGCCGCACCATATATTTT. Translating it yields CANGVSRTIYF. This chain links TRBV12-5 with TRBJ1-3; D gene unclear. The CDR3 is made up of 11 amino acids. Deletions cut 10 bases from V and 9 bases from J, with 13 bases between. Germline V gives CDR1 LGHNT, CDR2 FRNRAP.

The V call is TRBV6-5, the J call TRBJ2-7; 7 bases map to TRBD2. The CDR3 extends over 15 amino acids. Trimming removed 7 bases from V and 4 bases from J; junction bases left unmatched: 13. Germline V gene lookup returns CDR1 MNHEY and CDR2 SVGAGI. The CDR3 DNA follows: TGTGCCAGCACCCAACCAGTCTCGGGGGGATACGAGCAGTACTTC. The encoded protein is CASTQPVSGGYEQYF.

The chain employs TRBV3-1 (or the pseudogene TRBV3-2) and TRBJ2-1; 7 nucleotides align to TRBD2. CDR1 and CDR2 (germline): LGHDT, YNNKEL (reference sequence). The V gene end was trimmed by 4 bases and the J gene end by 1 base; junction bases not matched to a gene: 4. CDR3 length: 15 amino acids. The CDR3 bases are TGTGCCAGCAGCCCGTATAGCGGGTCCTACAATGAGCAGTTCTTC. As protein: CASSPYSGSYNEQFF.